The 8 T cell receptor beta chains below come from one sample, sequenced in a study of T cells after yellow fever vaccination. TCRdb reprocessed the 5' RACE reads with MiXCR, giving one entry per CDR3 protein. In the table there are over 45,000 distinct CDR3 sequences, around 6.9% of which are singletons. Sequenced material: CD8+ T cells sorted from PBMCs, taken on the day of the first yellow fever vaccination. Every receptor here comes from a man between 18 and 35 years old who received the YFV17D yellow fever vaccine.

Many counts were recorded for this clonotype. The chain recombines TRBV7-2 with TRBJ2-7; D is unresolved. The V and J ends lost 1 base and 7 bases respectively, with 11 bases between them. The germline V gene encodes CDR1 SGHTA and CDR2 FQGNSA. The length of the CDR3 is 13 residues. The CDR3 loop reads CASSLEVAREQYF. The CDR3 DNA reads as TGTGCCAGCAGCTTAGAGGTCGCAAGGGAGCAGTACTTC.

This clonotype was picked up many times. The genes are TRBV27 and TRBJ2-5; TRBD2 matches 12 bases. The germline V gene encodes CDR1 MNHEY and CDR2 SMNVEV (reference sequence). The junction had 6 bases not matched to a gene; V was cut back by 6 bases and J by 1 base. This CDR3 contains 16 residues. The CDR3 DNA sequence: TGTGCCAGCAGGCCACTAGCGGGGGGACCCCAAGAGACCCAGTACTTC. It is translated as CASRPLAGGPQETQYF.

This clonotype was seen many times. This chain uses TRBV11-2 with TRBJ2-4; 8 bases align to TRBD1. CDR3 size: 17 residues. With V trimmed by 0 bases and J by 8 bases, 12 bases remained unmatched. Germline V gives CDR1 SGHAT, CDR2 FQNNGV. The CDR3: CASSLERGRGLGYIQYF. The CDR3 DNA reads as TGTGCCAGCAGCTTAGAACGTGGCAGGGGGCTCGGGTACATTCAGTACTTC.

The CDR3 DNA reads as TGTGCCAGCAACGAAAGGGGGTTGGATGAGCAGTTCTTC. Translation: CASNERGLDEQFF. The rearrangement uses TRBV27 and TRBJ2-1; D is possibly TRBD1 (6 bases). The CDR3 covers 13 residues. The ends were cut back, 7 bases at V and 8 bases at J, with 15 bases in the middle. The V gene's germline CDR1 is MNHEY and CDR2 SMNVEV (reference sequence).

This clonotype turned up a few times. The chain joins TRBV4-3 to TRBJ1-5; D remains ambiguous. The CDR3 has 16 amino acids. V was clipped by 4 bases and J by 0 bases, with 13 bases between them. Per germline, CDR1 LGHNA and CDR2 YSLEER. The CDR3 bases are TGCGCCAGCAGCCCCTCGACCGAGAATAGCAATCAGCCCCAGCATTTT. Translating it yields CASSPSTENSNQPQHF.

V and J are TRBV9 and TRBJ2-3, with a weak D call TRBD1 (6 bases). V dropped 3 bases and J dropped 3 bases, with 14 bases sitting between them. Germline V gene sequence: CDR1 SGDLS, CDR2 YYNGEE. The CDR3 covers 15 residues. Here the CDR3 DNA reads TGTGCCAGCAGCGGACACAAACAGGGAACAGATACGCAGTATTTT. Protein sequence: CASSGHKQGTDTQYF. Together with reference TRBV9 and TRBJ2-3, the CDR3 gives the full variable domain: DSGVTQTPKHLITATGQRVTLRCSPRSGDLSVYWYQQSLDQGLQFLIQYYNGEERAKGNILERFSAQQFPDLHSELNLSSLELGDSALYFCASSGHKQGTDTQYFGPGTRLTVL.

CDR3 sequence reads: CASSLTGLAGYTDTQYF. The CDR3 DNA reads TGCGCCAGCAGCTTGACGGGACTAGCGGGGTACACAGATACGCAGTATTTT. The J gene is TRBJ2-3, the V gene TRBV5-1; TRBD2 matches 13 bases. Germline CDR1 reads SGHRS; CDR2 reads YFSETQ. The CDR3 contains 17 residues. The V segment lost 1 base and the J segment 2 bases; nucleotides outside the gene matches: 4.

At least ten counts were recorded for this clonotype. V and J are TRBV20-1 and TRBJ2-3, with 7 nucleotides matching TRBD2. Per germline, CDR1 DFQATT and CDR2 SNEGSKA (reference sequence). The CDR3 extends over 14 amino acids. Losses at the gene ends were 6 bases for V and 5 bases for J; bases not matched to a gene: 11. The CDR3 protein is CSAMTSLSKDTQYF. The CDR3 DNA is TGCAGTGCCATGACTAGCTTATCCAAAGATACGCAGTATTTT.